These 17 T cell receptor beta chains were all obtained from the same sample, sequenced in a study of T cell responses to AZD1222 COVID-19 vaccine. Repertoires were generated with immunoSEQ multiplex PCR, while TCRdb's copy carries only in-frame clones and drops some. The sample includes under 150,000 clones, roughly nine tenths of them seen just once. The specimen comprised peripheral blood, sampled 28 days after the second AZD1222 dose. Every receptor here comes from an adult who received the AZD1222 COVID-19 vaccine.

The chain joins TRBV2 to TRBJ2-5; perhaps D is TRBD1 or TRBD2 (6 bases each). The germline V gene has CDR1 SNHLY and CDR2 FYNNEI. V lost 6 bases, J lost 5 bases, and 22 bases lay in between. CDR3 length: 16 amino acids. This CDR3 reads CASSRPQGQGGETQYF. The CDR3 nucleotides are TGTGCCAGCAGCCGCCCACAGGGTCAAGGGGGGGAGACCCAGTACTTC.

The chain links TRBV7-8 to TRBJ2-5; 8 nucleotides line up with TRBD2. Germline CDR1 SGHVS, CDR2 FQNEAQ. This CDR3 is 17 amino acids long. V dropped 5 bases and J dropped 4; count of bases not matched to a gene: 15. DNA of the CDR3: TGTGCCAGCAGCGGCGAAACGGTGGCGGGAGGTATAGAGACCCAGTACTTC. Translated, it gives CASSGETVAGGIETQYF.

The rearrangement joins TRBV3-1 (or the pseudogene TRBV3-2) to TRBJ1-1, with 7 bases fitting TRBD1. J was trimmed by 1 base and V by 5 bases; bases with no gene match: 4. Germline V gene lookup returns CDR1 LGHDT and CDR2 YNNKEL (reference sequence). The CDR3 covers 14 residues. CDR3 loop: CASSNRQGNTEAFF. As DNA, the CDR3 is TGTGCCAGCAGCAACCGACAGGGGAACACTGAAGCTTTCTTT.

The chain uses TRBV6-5 and TRBJ2-7, with 7 bases fitting TRBD2. CDR1 is MNHEY and CDR2 is SVGAGI in the germline V gene. V lost 6 bases and J lost 0; bases outside the gene matches: 5. The CDR3 is 14 amino acids. The CDR3 region has the DNA TGTGCCAGCAGACGGGACTACCGCTCCTACGAGCAGTACTTC. Translated: CASRRDYRSYEQYF.

The chain is built from TRBV4-1 and TRBJ1-5, with 7 bases lining up with TRBD1. V shed 0 bases and J 6 bases; nucleotides not matched to a gene: 11. The germline gives CDR1 MGHRA, CDR2 YSYEKL. CDR3 length equals 17 residues. Here the CDR3 reads CASSQDFGQAGGQPQHF. The DNA for the CDR3 is TGCGCCAGCAGCCAAGATTTCGGACAGGCTGGGGGTCAGCCCCAGCATTTT.

The chain carries TRBV12-3 or TRBV12-4 and TRBJ2-2; no definite D call. The V end was cut by 6 bases, the J end by 8 bases, with 7 bases between. CDR3 length: 11 residues. The CDR3 nucleotides read TGTGCCAGCAGCGCTGTTGGGGAGCTGTTTTTT. It translates to CASSAVGELFF.

The table lists this clone with a few counts. Other DNA sequences in the same sample also yield this CDR3. V is TRBV9 and J is TRBJ1-5, with D hard to call. Germline lookup yields CDR1 SGDLS and CDR2 YYNGEE. This CDR3 region has 13 residues. Trimming took 0 bases from V and 5 from J, leaving 6 bases between them. Here the CDR3 reads CASSVGGYQPQHF. For the CDR3, the DNA is TGTGCCAGCAGCGTAGGAGGTTATCAGCCCCAGCATTTT.

The genes are TRBV6-1 and TRBJ2-5; 9 bases agree with TRBD2. The CDR3 length is 15 residues. Germline trimming cut 1 base from V and 4 bases from J; bases unmatched to any gene: 4. Germline V lookup: CDR1 MNHNS, CDR2 SASEGT. The CDR3 reads CASSEDVSGRETQYF. In DNA form, the CDR3 reads TGTGCCAGCAGTGAAGACGTTAGCGGGAGAGAGACCCAGTACTTC.

The rearrangement uses TRBV6-6 and TRBJ2-7; D unresolved. The CDR3 extends over 13 amino acids. The V gene lost 4 bases and the J gene lost 0 bases, with 7 bases spanning the gap. In germline, CDR1 is MNHNY, CDR2 SVGAGI (reference sequence). CDR3 loop: CASSSASSYEQYF. CDR3 in DNA: TGTGCCAGCAGTTCAGCTAGCTCCTACGAGCAGTACTTC.

This clone occurred once. The J gene is TRBJ1-4, the V gene TRBV28, with D unresolved. The ends were cut back, 6 bases at V and 6 bases at J, with 11 bases in the middle. The CDR3 sequence is 13 residues long. Germline loops: CDR1 MDHEN, CDR2 SYDVKM. The CDR3 here is CASRDGSDEKLFF. The CDR3 bases are TGTGCCAGCAGGGATGGTAGTGATGAAAAACTGTTTTTT.

The rearrangement uses TRBV11-2 and TRBJ2-6, with D hard to call. Trimming pared 3 bases from V and 3 bases from J, leaving 9 bases between. CDR1 and CDR2 from the germline V gene are SGHAT and FQNNGV. This CDR3 has 15 residues. Here the CDR3 reads CASSFQSYGANVLTF. The CDR3, as DNA: TGTGCCAGCAGCTTCCAGTCTTATGGGGCCAACGTCCTGACTTTC.

This chain joins TRBV7-9 and TRBJ1-5; no clear D gene. CDR3 length equals 13 residues. With 6 bases removed from V and 8 bases from J, the gap between germline ends came to 14 bases. Germline CDR1 SEHNR, CDR2 FQNEAQ (reference sequence). Here the CDR3 DNA reads TGTGCCAGCAGACCCCCCTGGTTTGAGCCCCAGCATTTT. It is translated as CASRPPWFEPQHF.

This clone occurred a few times. This sample also contains other DNA sequences that code for the same CDR3. This chain links TRBV28 with TRBJ1-1; a weak D match, TRBD1 (5 bases). Trimming stripped 2 bases from V and 1 base from J, with 5 bases between. Germline CDR1 MDHEN, CDR2 SYDVKM. This CDR3 region has 13 residues. The CDR3 DNA follows: TGTGCCAGCAGTTTAACAGGGAACACTGAAGCTTTCTTT. Residues: CASSLTGNTEAFF.

This clone was seen only once. Other DNA sequences in the sample encode the same CDR3. The chain links TRBV29-1 to TRBJ2-5; TRBD1 is a possible D gene (5 bases). V gave up 8 bases and J gave up 5 bases, with 21 bases separating them. From germline, CDR1 is SQVTM and CDR2 ANQGSEA. The CDR3 contains 14 residues. DNA for the CDR3: TGCAGCTCGACCGGGCAAGGGGTAATGGAGACCCAGTACTTC. Amino acids: CSSTGQGVMETQYF.

This chain joins TRBV28 and TRBJ1-1, with 8 bases fitting TRBD1. J was trimmed by 10 bases and V by 3 bases; bases with no gene match: 10. The length of the CDR3 is 14 residues. Germline V gives CDR1 MDHEN, CDR2 SYDVKM. The CDR3 region has the DNA TGTGCCAGCAGTTTGGACAGGGTGACATTAGGAGCTTTCTTT. Translation: CASSLDRVTLGAFF.

This clone appeared a single time. The chain employs TRBV3-1 (or the pseudogene TRBV3-2) and TRBJ1-2; possibly TRBD1 for D (5 bases). V dropped 0 bases and J dropped 4 bases, with 9 bases sitting between them. Germline V gene sequence: CDR1 LGHDT, CDR2 YNNKEL (reference sequence). The CDR3 has 14 residues. The CDR3 nucleotides are TGTGCCAGCAGCCAAGAGTGGGACTTCTATGGCTACACCTTC. Residues: CASSQEWDFYGYTF.

The gene calls are TRBV6-5 and TRBJ2-7; 8 nucleotides line up with TRBD1. This CDR3 contains 15 residues. Trimming cost V 5 bases and J 4 bases; bases outside gene matches: 10. Germline values: CDR1 MNHEY, CDR2 SVGAGI. CDR3 loop: CASSLTRDRRYEQYF. In DNA, the CDR3 is TGTGCCAGCAGTCTTACCCGGGACAGGAGGTACGAGCAGTACTTC.